The 12 T cell receptor beta chains reported below all come from one sample, sequenced in a study of shared clonotypes between healthy human individuals. Measured with immunoSEQ multiplex PCR; TCRdb has only the in-frame clones, and not every one. Altogether more than 1.2 million clones are present, approximately 98.5% being singletons, with the ten largest covering about 0.4%. Material for sequencing was naive CD4+ T cells sorted from blood. Subset denoted: CD45RA+ positively selected. The receptors here all came from a man aged 25 to 40 in good health.

CDR3 nucleotide sequence: TGTGCCAGCGGTCTGGGGGAGAACACTGAAGCTTTCTTT. This sequence encodes CASGLGENTEAFF. The chain has TRBV6-1 and TRBJ1-1; D is possibly TRBD1 (5 bases). CDR1 and CDR2 (germline): MNHNS, SASEGT. The CDR3 extends over 13 amino acids. Trimming stripped 8 bases from V and 1 base from J, with 11 bases between.

A remark on this clone: The same CDR3 arises from other DNA sequences in this sample as well. This chain connects TRBV28 to TRBJ2-7; 9 bases line up with TRBD2. The germline CDR1 and CDR2 sequences are MDHEN and SYDVKM. Trimming removed 5 bases from V and 1 base from J; junction bases left unmatched: 3. The length of the CDR3 is 14 residues. CDR3 bases: TGTGCCAGCAGTCTAGCGGGAAGATCCTACGAGCAGTACTTC. Amino acid sequence: CASSLAGRSYEQYF. The variable domain in full, completed from reference TRBV28 and TRBJ2-7, reads DVKVTQSSRYLVKRTGEKVFLECVQDMDHENMFWYRQDPGLGLRLIYFSYDVKMKEKGDIPEGYSVSREKKERFSLILESASTNQTSMYLCASSLAGRSYEQYFGPGTRLTVT.

The CDR3 DNA reads as TGTGCCAGCAGCTTAGCGGCTGTCAGGGGCGAGCAGTACTTC. It specifies CASSLAAVRGEQYF. The rearrangement uses TRBV7-9 and TRBJ2-7; D is perhaps TRBD1 (6 bases). The CDR3 is 14 residues long. Deletions cut 0 bases from V and 6 bases from J, with 12 bases between. Germline CDR1 is SEHNR and CDR2 is FQNEAQ (reference sequence).

The chain links TRBV6-5 to TRBJ2-1, with 15 nucleotides matching TRBD2. V lost 10 bases and J lost 7; bases outside the gene matches: 5. The CDR3 covers 14 residues. Germline values: CDR1 MNHEY, CDR2 SVGAGI. The CDR3 spells CATRTSGRGNEQFF. CDR3 in DNA: TGTGCCACCCGGACTAGCGGGAGGGGGAATGAGCAGTTCTTC.

The chain links TRBV4-3 to TRBJ1-1, with D uncertain. This CDR3 has 15 residues. Trimming stripped 0 bases from V and 4 bases from J, with 12 bases between. Germline V gene lookup returns CDR1 LGHNA and CDR2 YSLEER. For the CDR3, the DNA is TGCGCCAGCAGCCAAGATTCTTTACGGGGCACTGAAGCTTTCTTT. Amino acids: CASSQDSLRGTEAFF.

The V and J genes are TRBV5-1 and TRBJ2-1; D is possibly TRBD1 or TRBD2 (5 bases each). Germline CDR1 SGHRS, CDR2 YFSETQ. Trimming took off 3 bases at V and 8 bases at J, with 15 bases between the two ends. This CDR3 has 14 amino acids. The CDR3 loop is CASSSGPPVDEQFF. CDR3 sequence (DNA): TGCGCCAGCAGCTCGGGACCACCTGTGGATGAGCAGTTCTTC.

The chain has TRBV18 and TRBJ2-3; 8 bases are a match to TRBD2. CDR1 KGHSH and CDR2 LQKENI come from the germline V gene. The CDR3 has 14 amino acids. The V segment lost 6 bases and the J segment 2 bases; nucleotides outside the gene matches: 4. CDR3 region: CASSRAGVTDTQYF. The CDR3 DNA is TGTGCCAGCTCGCGAGCGGGAGTCACAGATACGCAGTATTTT.

The genes are TRBV7-8 and TRBJ2-1, with TRBD1 identical over 9 bases. The germline gives CDR1 SGHVS, CDR2 FQNEAQ. The CDR3 length is 15 residues. The junction had 8 bases not matched to a gene; V was cut back by 5 bases and J by 6 bases. This CDR3 is CASSLWDRETNEQFF. CDR3 DNA sequence: TGTGCCAGCAGCCTATGGGACAGGGAAACCAATGAGCAGTTCTTC.

The rearrangement joins TRBV28 to TRBJ2-7, with a weak D call TRBD1 (6 bases). Germline-derived CDR1 and CDR2 are MDHEN and SYDVKM. V lost 6 bases to trimming and J lost 0 bases, with 15 bases between them. The CDR3 spans 15 residues. CDR3 amino acids: CASRGPGHSSYEQYF. The CDR3 DNA reads TGTGCCAGCAGGGGACCGGGACATAGCTCCTACGAGCAGTACTTC.

This chain's CDR3 is CASSQAHSNPRGDEQFF. The CDR3 bases are TGCGCCAGCAGCCAGGCCCACTCGAACCCCAGGGGGGATGAGCAGTTCTTC. The chain recombines TRBV4-1 with TRBJ2-1, with D perhaps TRBD1 (7 bases). CDR3 length equals 17 residues. V shed 3 bases and J shed 8 bases, with 23 bases lying between them. CDR1 is MGHRA, CDR2 YSYEKL, per germline.

The CDR3 protein is CASSESWTVRFNEQFF. The CDR3 DNA reads as TGTGCCAGCAGTGAATCGTGGACAGTGAGATTCAATGAGCAGTTCTTC. V and J are TRBV25-1 and TRBJ2-1, with D possibly matching TRBD1 (6 bases). V was clipped by 1 base and J by 6 bases, with 16 bases between them. This CDR3 contains 16 residues. Germline V CDR1 and CDR2: MGHDK, SYGVNS.

The chain carries TRBV7-2 and TRBJ2-1, with 10 bases fitting TRBD2. The CDR3 extends over 15 amino acids. Trimming removed 8 bases from V and 2 bases from J; junction bases left unmatched: 6. Germline assignment: CDR1 SGHTA and CDR2 FQGNSA. The chain's CDR3 is CASGKREGPYNEQFF. The DNA of the CDR3 is TGTGCCAGCGGGAAGCGGGAGGGCCCCTACAATGAGCAGTTCTTC.